The rows below give T cell receptor beta chains drawn from one sample of a study of T cell responses to AZD1222 COVID-19 vaccine. Sequencing used immunoSEQ multiplex PCR; TCRdb keeps in-frame clones, though not all of them. The data contain 100,000 to 150,000 clones, about 86% of them singletons. The material sequenced was peripheral blood, taken on day 0 of AZD1222 vaccination. These receptors came from an adult in good health. The CDR3 runs from the conserved cysteine through the conserved F or W. The D gene is left open where the match is weak.

D | J | V | CDR3
TRBD1 | TRBJ1-2 | TRBV7-2 | CASSLADRGIYGYTF
TRBD2 | TRBJ2-2 | TRBV19 | CASSIKAGGRTGELFF
TRBD1 | TRBJ1-2 | TRBV9 | CASSDPGTGGYHYGYTF
TRBD1 | TRBJ1-2 | TRBV12-3/TRBV12-4 | CASSPTGDYGYTF
TRBD1 | TRBJ1-2 | TRBV27 | CASSLQGQGALSYGYTF
NA | TRBJ1-5 | TRBV7-9 | CASSLAMAGNQPQHF
TRBD2 | TRBJ2-1 | TRBV6-4 | CASSETSGDYNEQFF
TRBD1 | TRBJ1-4 | TRBV27 | CASSFAGGRNEKLFF
TRBD1 | TRBJ1-6 | TRBV11-2 | CASSTRTGGWSPLHF
TRBD1 | TRBJ1-2 | TRBV9 | CASNTGTGLYGYTF
TRBD1 | TRBJ1-5 | TRBV28 | CASSNLPRDRTSHSNQPQHF
TRBD2 | TRBJ2-1 | TRBV27 | CASTPLTSGTEQFF
NA | TRBJ1-6 | TRBV20-1 | CSASQGVNSPLHF
NA | TRBJ1-5 | TRBV4-3 | CASSQAQGQPQHF
NA | TRBJ1-2 | TRBV4-1 | CASSQVPGDHGYTF
NA | TRBJ1-5 | TRBV7-2 | CASSPRSGLGNQPQHF
NA | TRBJ1-5 | TRBV9 | CASNPIDPNQPQHF
NA | TRBJ1-1 | TRBV5-1 | CASSTRDIGNTEAFF